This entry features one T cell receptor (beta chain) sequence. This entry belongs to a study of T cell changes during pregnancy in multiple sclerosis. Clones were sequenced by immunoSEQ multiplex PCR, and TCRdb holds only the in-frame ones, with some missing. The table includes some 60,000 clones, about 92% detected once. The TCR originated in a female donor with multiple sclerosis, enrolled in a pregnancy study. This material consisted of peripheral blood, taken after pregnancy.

The CDR3 nucleotides read TGTGCCAGTAGTATAGTCCAGGGCCCACAGTTCTTC. This translates into CASSIVQGPQFF. The chain uses TRBV19 and TRBJ2-1, with D possibly being TRBD1 (5 bases). Deletions cut 1 base from V and 13 bases from J, with 11 bases between. This CDR3 region has 12 residues. Germline V gene sequence: CDR1 LNHDA, CDR2 SQIVND (reference sequence).